This TCR beta chain stems from a study of blood T cell repertoires in COVID-19. Residents of about two dozen US areas, aged about 18 to 95 years, made up the participants. Donors were grouped by their self-reported clinical history. The CDR3 runs to 17 residues. Measured with immunoSEQ multiplex PCR; TCRdb has only the in-frame clones, and not every one. Here the sample spans hundreds of thousands of clones, 85% being singletons. This receptor was taken from a young woman who had been exposed to COVID-19. The chain recombines TRBV12-2 with TRBJ1-2; TRBD1, the table's D call, was not compared with the DNA. TRBV12-2 is listed as a pseudogene. Sample: PBMCs or T cells enriched from blood (not recorded which). CDR3 nucleotide sequence: TGTGCAAGTCGCCATTTTAATTCACATCGCTCTAACTATGGCTACACCTTC. It codes for CASRHFNSHRSNYGYTF.